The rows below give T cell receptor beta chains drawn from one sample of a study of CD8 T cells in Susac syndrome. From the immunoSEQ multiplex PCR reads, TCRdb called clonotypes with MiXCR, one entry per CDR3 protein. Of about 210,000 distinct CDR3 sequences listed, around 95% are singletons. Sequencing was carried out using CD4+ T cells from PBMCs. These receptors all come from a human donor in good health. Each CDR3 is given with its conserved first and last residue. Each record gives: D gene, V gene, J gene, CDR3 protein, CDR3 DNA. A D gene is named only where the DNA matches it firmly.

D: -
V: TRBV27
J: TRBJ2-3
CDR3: CASSPIRVYTDTQYF
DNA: TGTGCCAGCAGTCCGATCAGGGTATACACAGATACGCAGTATTTT

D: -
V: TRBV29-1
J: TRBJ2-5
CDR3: CSVAITPETQYF
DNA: TGCAGCGTTGCGATCACCCCAGAGACCCAGTACTTC

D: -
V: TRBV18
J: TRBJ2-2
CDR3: CASSPNWDTGELFF
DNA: TGTGCCAGCTCACCAAATTGGGACACCGGGGAGCTGTTTTTT

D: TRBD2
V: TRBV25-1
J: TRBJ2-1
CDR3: CASSTTGGSAYNEQFF
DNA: TGTGCCAGCAGCACTACCGGGGGGAGCGCCTACAATGAGCAGTTCTTC

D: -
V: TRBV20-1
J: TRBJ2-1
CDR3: CSARGLRYNEQFF
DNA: TGCAGTGCGAGGGGACTCCGCTACAATGAGCAGTTCTTC

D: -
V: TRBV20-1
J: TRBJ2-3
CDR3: CSARAPQGGTDTQYF
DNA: TGCAGTGCTAGAGCCCCACAGGGTGGGACAGATACGCAGTATTTT

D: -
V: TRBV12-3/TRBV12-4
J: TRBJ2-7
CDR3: CASSISGTYEQYF
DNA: TGTGCCAGCAGTATCTCCGGGACCTACGAGCAGTACTTC

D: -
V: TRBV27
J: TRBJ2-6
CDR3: CASRAGANVLTF
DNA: TGTGCCAGCAGAGCTGGGGCCAACGTCCTGACTTTC

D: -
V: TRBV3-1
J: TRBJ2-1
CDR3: CASSQDRGVYNEQFF
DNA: TGTGCCAGCAGCCAAGATAGGGGAGTGTACAATGAGCAGTTCTTC

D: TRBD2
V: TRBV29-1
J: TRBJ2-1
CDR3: CSVRLTLGGGQFF
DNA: TGCAGCGTTCGGCTGACTCTAGGCGGGGGACAGTTCTTC

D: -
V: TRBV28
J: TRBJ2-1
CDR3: CASSLPLNEQFF
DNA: TGTGCCAGCAGTTTACCGTTGAATGAGCAGTTCTTC

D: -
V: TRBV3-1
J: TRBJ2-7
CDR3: CASSHNTHYEQYF
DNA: TGTGCCAGCAGCCACAATACCCACTACGAGCAGTACTTC

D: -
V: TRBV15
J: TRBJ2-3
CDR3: CATSRAMDTQYF
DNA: TGTGCCACCAGCAGAGCAATGGATACGCAGTATTTT